This T cell receptor delta chain comes out of a study of gamma-delta T cells after stem cell transplantation. Germline loops: CDR1 GEAIGNYY, CDR2 EKD. The CDR3 runs 15 residues. J lost 1 base, V lost 2 bases, and 6 bases had no gene match. TCRdb re-called the RT-PCR reads through CATT. The repertoire holds 2,000 to 3,000 delta-chain clones, with roughly 46% as singletons. V and J are TRDV2 and TRDJ1; 7 bases map to TRDD3. The material sequenced was gamma-delta T cells. This receptor was identified in a human donor. It is not recorded whose cells these are; they may come from a transplant donor. Written as DNA, the CDR3 is TGTGCCTGTGACATGCTGGGGGGAGGCACCGATAAACTCATCTTT. It codes for CACDMLGGGTDKLIF.